The 32 T cell receptor beta chains given below trace back to one sample, sequenced in a study of blood T cell repertoires in COVID-19. Assay: immunoSEQ multiplex PCR; the TCRdb copy retains only in-frame clones and omits some. The sample lists around 47,000 clones, roughly 70% seen once, with 6.2% in the top ten. Input material: peripheral blood. These receptors all come from an elderly man with acute or convalescent COVID-19.

This clone was counted a few times. V is TRBV15 and J is TRBJ2-7, with 8 bases matching TRBD2. CDR1 is LNHNV and CDR2 is YYDKDF in the germline V gene (reference sequence). V was pared by 1 base and J by 0 bases, with 8 bases of the junction left unmatched. CDR3 length: 17 amino acids. The CDR3 sequence is CATSRGGGNRLSYEQYF. Written as DNA, the CDR3 is TGTGCCACCAGCAGAGGCGGGGGGAATCGTCTCTCCTACGAGCAGTACTTC.

The chain joins TRBV7-6 to TRBJ2-1; maybe TRBD2 (6 bases). CDR3 length equals 16 residues. Germline CDR1 reads SGHVS; CDR2 reads FNYEAQ. Trimming shortened V by 1 base and J by 4 bases, and 14 bases separated the two germline ends. DNA of the CDR3: TGTGCCAGCAGCTTAGGCATTAGGGCGGGGTACAATGAGCAGTTCTTC. Residues: CASSLGIRAGYNEQFF.

V usage is TRBV7-9 and J usage is TRBJ2-1; 9 positions agree with TRBD1. Germline V CDR1 and CDR2: SEHNR, FQNEAQ (reference sequence). The CDR3 spans 16 residues. Germline trimming cut 4 bases from V and 1 base from J; bases unmatched to any gene: 5. The CDR3 here is CASSYLGTGSYNEQFF. In nucleotides, the CDR3 is TGTGCCAGCAGCTACTTAGGGACAGGGTCCTACAATGAGCAGTTCTTC.

The chain uses TRBV19 and TRBJ2-2; the D gene is possibly TRBD2 (5 bases). CDR3 length equals 14 residues. From germline, CDR1 is LNHDA and CDR2 SQIVND (reference sequence). Trimming left V 6 bases short and J 1 base short, with 9 bases between. CDR3 DNA: TGTGCCAGTAGCCCAGCGGAGAACACCGGGGAGCTGTTTTTT. Its protein is CASSPAENTGELFF.

The rearrangement uses TRBV4-1 and TRBJ2-3, with D perhaps TRBD2 (5 bases). Germline loops: CDR1 MGHRA, CDR2 YSYEKL. This CDR3 is built from 17 residues. V shed 1 base and J shed 1 base, with 15 bases lying between them. Here the CDR3 DNA reads TGCGCCAGCAGCCAAGGGGCCCGGGGAGCCGGCACAGATACGCAGTATTTT. This gives the protein CASSQGARGAGTDTQYF.

The CDR3, as DNA: TGTGCCAGCAATTTTCAGGCTGATCAGCCCCAGCATTTT. This sequence encodes CASNFQADQPQHF. The chain combines TRBV2 with TRBJ1-5; D remains unclear. V gave up 7 bases and J gave up 5 bases, with 12 bases separating them. CDR1 is SNHLY, CDR2 FYNNEI, per germline. The CDR3 is made up of 13 amino acids.

The chain recombines TRBV9 with TRBJ2-5, with 10 bases fitting TRBD2. V was clipped by 0 bases and J by 3 bases; unmatched bases: 8. Germline V gene data show CDR1 as SGDLS and CDR2 as YYNGEE. This CDR3 has 17 amino acids. In DNA, the CDR3 is TGTGCCAGCAGCGTAGGCCCAGCGGGAGGGACAAAAGAGACCCAGTACTTC. This sequence encodes CASSVGPAGGTKETQYF. Together with reference TRBV9 and TRBJ2-5, the CDR3 gives the full variable domain: DSGVTQTPKHLITATGQRVTLRCSPRSGDLSVYWYQQSLDQGLQFLIQYYNGEERAKGNILERFSAQQFPDLHSELNLSSLELGDSALYFCASSVGPAGGTKETQYFGPGTRLLVL.

The CDR3 DNA reads TGTGCCAGCAGAGCCGGAAGGCGGGGGCTCAGCTCCTACAATGAGCAGTTCTTC. Its protein product is CASRAGRRGLSSYNEQFF. The chain combines TRBV7-4 with TRBJ2-1; D is perhaps TRBD2 (7 bases). V lost 6 bases to trimming and J lost 0 bases, with 21 bases between them. Germline CDR1 SGHVT, CDR2 SQSDAQ. The CDR3 length is 18 residues.

This clone turned up a few times. This chain joins TRBV7-2 and TRBJ2-3; D might be TRBD2 (6 bases). There are 15 residues in the CDR3. Germline lookup yields CDR1 SGHTA and CDR2 FQGNSA. V lost 5 bases to trimming and J lost 0 bases, with 12 bases between them. The CDR3 DNA follows: TGTGCCAGCAGCCTCATCGGGACTAGCACAGATACGCAGTATTTT. It specifies CASSLIGTSTDTQYF.

V is TRBV24-1 and J is TRBJ2-5, with 7 bases aligning to TRBD1. Germline loops: CDR1 KGHDR, CDR2 SFDVKD. With 10 bases clipped from V and 4 bases from J, the junction kept 8 bases outside the gene matches. This CDR3 comprises 13 residues. The CDR3 region is CATEGQPGETQYF. In nucleotides, the CDR3 is TGTGCCACTGAGGGACAGCCGGGAGAGACCCAGTACTTC.

Only one count was recorded for this clone. The genes are TRBV4-1 and TRBJ2-5, with 11 bases matching TRBD1. The V gene's germline CDR1 is MGHRA and CDR2 YSYEKL. The CDR3 is 17 residues long. J was trimmed by 5 bases and V by 3 bases; bases with no gene match: 11. Here the CDR3 reads CASSQGGTGGSRETQYF. The CDR3 coding sequence is TGCGCCAGCAGCCAGGGGGGGACAGGGGGGTCCCGGGAGACCCAGTACTTC.

This chain connects TRBV4-2 to TRBJ2-1; 7 bases are shared with TRBD2. With 3 bases clipped from V and 7 bases from J, the junction kept 9 bases outside the gene matches. CDR3 length equals 15 residues. In germline, CDR1 is LGHNA, CDR2 YNFKEQ. The CDR3 region has the DNA TGTGCCAGCAGCCAGCGCGGGGGTACGGGGAATGAGCAGTTCTTC. Translating it yields CASSQRGGTGNEQFF.

The rearrangement joins TRBV29-1 to TRBJ1-2; D might be TRBD1 (6 bases). The CDR3 totals 12 residues. Trimming stripped 4 bases from V and 2 bases from J, with 8 bases between. Germline lookup yields CDR1 SQVTM and CDR2 ANQGSEA. CDR3 loop: CSVVTGNYGYTF. CDR3 coding DNA: TGCAGCGTTGTGACAGGAAACTATGGCTACACCTTC.

J is TRBJ2-1 and V is TRBV5-1; TRBD1 matches at 9 bases. Germline loops: CDR1 SGHRS, CDR2 YFSETQ. The ends lost 4 bases at V and 1 base at J; junction bases unmatched: 6. The CDR3 covers 16 residues. CDR3 loop: CASSVGDRVSYNEQFF. Here the CDR3 DNA reads TGCGCCAGCAGCGTGGGGGACAGGGTTTCCTACAATGAGCAGTTCTTC.

This sequence joins TRBV6-5 and TRBJ2-3, with 9 nucleotides matching TRBD2. CDR1 and CDR2 (germline): MNHEY, SVGAGI. The CDR3 covers 16 residues. After removal of 2 bases from V and 6 bases from J, the junction contained 9 bases not matched to a gene. The chain's CDR3 is CASSYGAGGPTDTQYF. CDR3 DNA sequence: TGTGCCAGCAGTTACGGGGCGGGGGGGCCAACGGATACGCAGTATTTT.

There are a few counts of this clone. V usage is TRBV4-2 and J usage is TRBJ2-1; 10 nucleotides match TRBD2. The V gene's germline CDR1 is LGHNA and CDR2 YNFKEQ. The CDR3 loop spans 13 amino acids. Germline trimming cut 6 bases from V and 4 bases from J; bases unmatched to any gene: 0. The CDR3 loop reads CASRLAGYNEQFF. CDR3 coding DNA: TGTGCCAGCAGACTAGCGGGATACAATGAGCAGTTCTTC.

The chain is built from TRBV5-1 and TRBJ1-4; D might be TRBD1 (5 bases). Per germline, CDR1 SGHRS and CDR2 YFSETQ. V lost 4 bases and J lost 0, with 10 bases in between. The CDR3 contains 15 residues. In nucleotides, the CDR3 is TGCGCCAGCAGCAACTCAGGGACAACTAATGAAAAACTGTTTTTT. This gives the protein CASSNSGTTNEKLFF.

This clone has a handful of counts. J is TRBJ1-5 and V is TRBV2, with D possibly being TRBD1 (6 bases). CDR1 and CDR2 from the germline V gene are SNHLY and FYNNEI. V was clipped by 4 bases and J by 0 bases, with 13 bases between them. The CDR3 runs to 16 residues. CDR3 nucleotide sequence: TGTGCCAGCAGTGGGGGGCTCCCCTATAGCAATCAGCCCCAGCATTTT. The encoded protein is CASSGGLPYSNQPQHF.

There are many counts of this clone. The V gene is TRBV7-3, the J gene TRBJ1-3, with D possibly being TRBD1 (5 bases). Germline V lookup: CDR1 SGHTA, CDR2 FQGTGA. Trimming left V 4 bases short and J 8 bases short, with 15 bases between. This CDR3 spans 14 amino acids. In DNA form, the CDR3 reads TGTGCCAGCAGCTCGACAGCTTTCACAGACACCATATATTTT. Protein product: CASSSTAFTDTIYF.

This chain joins TRBV5-1 and TRBJ2-5, with 10 bases that match TRBD2. The J segment lost 3 bases and the V segment lost 4 bases, leaving 6 bases of the junction unmatched. There are 15 residues in the CDR3. CDR1 SGHRS and CDR2 YFSETQ come from the germline V gene. DNA for the CDR3: TGCGCCAGCAGCCCGAGGACTAGCGGAAAAGAGACCCAGTACTTC. Translation: CASSPRTSGKETQYF.

This chain's CDR3 is CASARDSGDTEAFF. CDR3 nucleotide sequence: TGTGCCAGCGCTCGGGACAGTGGGGACACTGAAGCTTTCTTT. V gene TRBV5-4 combines with J gene TRBJ1-1, with 7 positions matching TRBD1. CDR1 is SGHNT, CDR2 YYREEE, per germline (reference sequence). The CDR3 runs 14 residues. With 7 bases clipped from V and 3 bases from J, the junction kept 9 bases outside the gene matches.

The chain combines TRBV6-2 or TRBV6-3 with TRBJ2-1; 12 bases are shared with TRBD1. The V segment lost 5 bases and the J segment 7 bases; nucleotides outside the gene matches: 3. The CDR3 contains 14 residues. Germline lookup yields CDR1 MNHEY and CDR2 SVGEGT. The CDR3 nucleotides are TGTGCCAGCAGTAGGGACAGGGGGCTGAATGAGCAGTTCTTC. Translating gives CASSRDRGLNEQFF.

This clone was counted a single time. The rearrangement uses TRBV11-2 and TRBJ1-2, with D possibly being TRBD1 (5 bases). The CDR3 is made up of 14 amino acids. CDR1 and CDR2 (germline): SGHAT, FQNNGV. The ends were cut back, 5 bases at V and 6 bases at J, with 16 bases in the middle. As DNA, the CDR3 is TGTGCCAGCAGCAGCCAGGGACTCGGGAATGGCTACACCTTC. It codes for CASSSQGLGNGYTF.

The chain is built from TRBV19 and TRBJ2-3; 10 bases agree with TRBD1. This CDR3 comprises 16 residues. The V segment lost 5 bases and the J segment 5 bases; nucleotides outside the gene matches: 10. The V gene's germline CDR1 is LNHDA and CDR2 SQIVND (reference sequence). CDR3 sequence reads: CASSPFPGTGVDTQYF. Here the CDR3 DNA reads TGTGCCAGTAGTCCGTTTCCCGGGACAGGGGTAGATACGCAGTATTTT.

This rearrangement joins TRBV7-8 to TRBJ1-2; D uncertain. Germline CDR1 SGHVS, CDR2 FQNEAQ. The CDR3 sequence is 14 residues long. V was clipped by 2 bases and J by 6 bases, with 13 bases between them. The DNA of the CDR3 is TGTGCCAGCAGCTTACTGGTTAGCTACCATGGCTACACCTTC. Protein sequence: CASSLLVSYHGYTF.

About this clone: This sequence may be a read error, since a much larger clone differs from it by one base. The rearrangement uses TRBV3-1 (or the pseudogene TRBV3-2) and TRBJ1-2; 9 bases map to TRBD1. From germline, CDR1 is LGHDT and CDR2 YNNKEL (reference sequence). The CDR3 totals 16 residues. CDR3 sequence reads: CASSPDGTGFGYGYIF. As DNA, the CDR3 is TGTGCCAGCAGCCCCGACGGGACAGGGTTTGGCTATGGCTACATCTTC.

This clone was detected only a few times. The chain recombines TRBV7-9 with TRBJ2-7; D not certain. Trimming shortened V by 1 base and J by 2 bases, and 9 bases separated the two germline ends. In germline, CDR1 is SEHNR, CDR2 FQNEAQ (reference sequence). The CDR3 is 14 residues long. CDR3 nucleotide sequence: TGTGCCAGCAGCTTAGTCGAGGTTACCTACGAGCAGTACTTC. Translating it yields CASSLVEVTYEQYF.

V gene TRBV7-6 combines with J gene TRBJ2-5, with D perhaps TRBD2 (5 bases). Germline loops: CDR1 SGHVS, CDR2 FNYEAQ. V was clipped by 4 bases and J by 4 bases, with 13 bases between them. This CDR3 is 14 amino acids long. In nucleotides, the CDR3 is TGTGCCAGCAGCTCAACTAGTTACCGAGAGACCCAGTACTTC. The encoded protein is CASSSTSYRETQYF.

The chain uses TRBV7-8 and TRBJ1-4; 11 bases agree with TRBD1. Germline trimming cut 4 bases from V and 8 bases from J; bases unmatched to any gene: 6. CDR3 length: 15 residues. Per germline, CDR1 SGHVS and CDR2 FQNEAQ. The CDR3 nucleotides read TGTGCCAGCAGCTCTGGGGGACAGGGGGAAGAAAAACTGTTTTTT. This encodes CASSSGGQGEEKLFF. Full variable domain (outside the CDR3, taken from reference TRBV7-8 and TRBJ1-4): GAGVSQSPRYKVAKRGQDVALRCDPISGHVSLFWYQQALGQGPEFLTYFQNEAQLDKSGLPSDRFFAERPEGSVSTLKIQRTQQEDSAVYLCASSSGGQGEEKLFFGSGTQLSVL.

This clone was seen only a few times. This rearrangement joins TRBV19 to TRBJ1-3; 8 nucleotides align to TRBD1. The V segment lost 1 base and the J segment 5 bases; nucleotides outside the gene matches: 7. The CDR3 extends over 16 amino acids. Germline-derived CDR1 and CDR2 are LNHDA and SQIVND (reference sequence). The CDR3 DNA reads TGTGCCAGTAGTATAGTCGGGCAGGGGGCGCGAAACACCATATATTTT. It yields the protein CASSIVGQGARNTIYF. The full variable domain, rest sourced from reference TRBV19 and TRBJ1-3, is DGGITQSPKYLFRKEGQNVTLSCEQNLNHDAMYWYRQDPGQGLRLIYYSQIVNDFQKGDIAEGYSVSREKKESFPLTVTSAQKNPTAFYLCASSIVGQGARNTIYFGEGSWLTVV.

This clone was counted only a few times. This sequence joins TRBV19 and TRBJ2-1; 13 bases fit TRBD2. Germline CDR1 and CDR2: LNHDA and SQIVND (reference sequence). V shed 8 bases and J 6 bases; nucleotides not matched to a gene: 1. The CDR3 has 13 amino acids. For the CDR3, the DNA is TGTGCCAGTCGACTAGCGGGAGGCAATGAGCAGTTCTTC. Protein: CASRLAGGNEQFF. Full variable domain (rest looked up from reference TRBV19 and TRBJ2-1): DGGITQSPKYLFRKEGQNVTLSCEQNLNHDAMYWYRQDPGQGLRLIYYSQIVNDFQKGDIAEGYSVSREKKESFPLTVTSAQKNPTAFYLCASRLAGGNEQFFGPGTRLTVL.

The chain carries TRBV4-1 and TRBJ1-6; 8 nucleotides match TRBD1. V trimming: 3 bases; J trimming: 8 bases; junction bases outside the gene matches: 3. Germline CDR1 is MGHRA and CDR2 is YSYEKL. The CDR3 loop spans 14 amino acids. The DNA of the CDR3 is TGCGCCAGCAGCCAGGACAGGGCTGATTCACCCCTCCACTTT. It is translated as CASSQDRADSPLHF.